These 2 T cell receptor beta chains came from one sample sequenced in a study of blood T cell repertoires in COVID-19. Using immunoSEQ multiplex PCR, the repertoire was profiled, and TCRdb retains in-frame clones only, with some absent. This table holds around 250,000 clones, around 86% found once. What was sequenced was peripheral blood. Receptors were obtained from an elderly man with acute or convalescent COVID-19.

This chain joins TRBV27 and TRBJ2-1; 11 bases agree with TRBD2. The CDR3 extends over 17 amino acids. From germline, CDR1 is MNHEY and CDR2 SMNVEV (reference sequence). The V and J ends lost 2 bases and 0 bases, in that order; junction bases with no gene match: 3. Here the CDR3 reads CASSLQTSGSSYNEQFF. The DNA for the CDR3 is TGTGCCAGCAGTTTACAAACTAGCGGGAGCTCCTACAATGAGCAGTTCTTC.

The chain carries TRBV4-3 and TRBJ2-1; tentatively, D is TRBD2 (6 bases). V shed 0 bases and J shed 2 bases, with 8 bases lying between them. The CDR3 runs to 15 residues. Looked up from germline, CDR1 is LGHNA and CDR2 is YSLEER. CDR3 region: CASSQELAPYNEQFF. CDR3 nucleotide sequence: TGCGCCAGCAGCCAAGAGCTAGCGCCCTACAATGAGCAGTTCTTC.